The sequence of this T cell receptor (beta chain) was determined in a study of T cells after yellow fever vaccination. TCRdb re-called the 5' RACE reads with MiXCR, one entry per CDR3 protein. The sample consists of roughly 500,000 distinct CDR3 sequences, about 19% of them appearing once. Trimming left V 7 bases short and J 6 bases short, with 18 bases between. Germline CDR1 LNHDA, CDR2 SQIVND (reference sequence). This CDR3 has 14 residues. The TCR comes from a man younger than 40 who received the YFV17D yellow fever vaccine. The sequences come from PBMCs, collected 15 days after the yellow fever booster vaccination. The V gene is TRBV19, the J gene TRBJ1-2; tentative D call: TRBD1 (5 bases). CDR3 in amino acids: CASIKTGYDDGYTF. The CDR3 bases are TGTGCCAGTATTAAAACAGGCTACGACGATGGCTACACCTTC.